The rows below give T cell receptor beta chains drawn from one sample of a study of cytomegalovirus exposure and HLA in healthy donors. Using immunoSEQ multiplex PCR, the repertoire was profiled, and TCRdb retains in-frame clones only, with some absent. The sample lists under 200,000 clones; roughly 72% were seen once. The sequenced sample was PBMCs. Receptor source: a man younger than 40 in good health and CMV-seronegative. The CDR3 runs from the conserved cysteine through the conserved F or W. D genes are given only for firm matches. Not every row has a clone size; where given, it reads once, few, many or a size class.

TRBJ1-5 | - | TRBV9 | - | 16 | TGTGCCAGCAGCGTAGCTCTGTGGGGCCAAAATCAGCCCCAGCATTTT | CASSVALWGQNQPQHF
TRBJ2-1 | - | TRBV7-2 | TRBD2 | 16 | TGTGCCAGCAGCTTAGGTGGGGCGGGAGTACGAAATGAGCAGTTCTTC | CASSLGGAGVRNEQFF
TRBJ2-1 | - | TRBV4-1 | TRBD2 | 15 | TGCGCCAGCAGCCAAAGTTTAGCGGGAGTTTTTGGGCAGTTCTTC | CASSQSLAGVFGQFF
TRBJ2-1 | - | TRBV5-1 | - | 14 | TGCGCCAGCAGCTTGAAGGTACAGTACAATGAGCAGTTCTTC | CASSLKVQYNEQFF
TRBJ2-5 | few | TRBV7-9 | - | 16 | TGTGCCAGCAGCTTTAATCAGGGCTTTGGCGGTGAGACCCAGTACTTC | CASSFNQGFGGETQYF
TRBJ2-1 | once | TRBV27 | - | 13 | TGTGCCAGCAGTCCACTGAGGGGGGGTGAGCAGTTCTTC | CASSPLRGGEQFF
TRBJ2-7 | - | TRBV27 | TRBD1 | 18 | TGTGCCAGCCACCCTCCCCTCACCGGGACAGGGGGCAGGTACGAGCAGTACTTC | CASHPPLTGTGGRYEQYF
TRBJ1-4 | - | TRBV25-1 | - | 13 | TGTGCCAGCGCGGGACGGTTTGGGGAAAAACTGTTTTTT | CASAGRFGEKLFF
TRBJ2-7 | - | TRBV28 | - | 14 | TGTGCCAGCAGTGCGGACAGGGGACGGGGGGGGCAGTACTTC | CASSADRGRGGQYF
TRBJ2-6 | - | TRBV11-2 | TRBD2 | 18 | TGTGCCAGCAGCGAGGGACTAGCGCCCCTCCCTGGGGCCAACGTCCTGACTTTC | CASSEGLAPLPGANVLTF
TRBJ2-7 | - | TRBV5-1 | TRBD1 | 16 | TGCGCCAGCAGCCCCTACCCCGGGACAGGGACCTACGAGCAGTACTTC | CASSPYPGTGTYEQYF
TRBJ2-7 | few | TRBV29-1 | TRBD2 | 13 | TGCAGCGTTGGTGCGGGAGAGAATTACGAGCAGTACTTC | CSVGAGENYEQYF
TRBJ2-5 | - | TRBV11-2 | - | 14 | TGTGCCAGCAGCTTAGTAGAGGGTCAAGAGACCCAGTACTTC | CASSLVEGQETQYF
TRBJ1-2 | once | TRBV7-3 | - | 14 | TGTGCCAGCAGCTTGGGGTCAGGGAAGGATGGCTACACCTTC | CASSLGSGKDGYTF